One and the same sample provided the 13 T cell receptor beta chains below, sequenced in a study of cytotoxic CD8 clonotypes in ibrutinib-treated CLL. Libraries were prepared by immunoSEQ multiplex PCR; TCRdb keeps only in-frame clonotypes and omits some of them. The sample lists roughly 76,000 clones, 80% seen once, with roughly 8% in the top ten. The sequencing here drew on PBMCs, taken at disease progression, from a patient treated with ibrutinib. Receptors were obtained from a human donor with chronic lymphocytic leukemia.

The V gene is TRBV4-1, the J gene TRBJ2-5, with D hard to call. Germline V gene lookup returns CDR1 MGHRA and CDR2 YSYEKL. This CDR3 is built from 14 residues. V lost 4 bases, J lost 1 base, and 10 bases lay in between. CDR3 residues: CASSLSGRQETQYF. CDR3 bases: TGCGCCAGCAGCCTCTCTGGGCGCCAAGAGACCCAGTACTTC.

For this clone: A read error may produce the germline difference seen at one junction end. The V call is TRBV4-1, the J call TRBJ2-1; D gene uncertain. Germline lookup yields CDR1 MGHRA and CDR2 YSYEKL. The CDR3 has 15 residues. CDR3 bases: TGCGCCAGCAGCGAAGACCAAGTTTCCTACAATGAGCAGTTCTTC. Translating it yields CASSEDQVSYNEQFF.

This clone was recorded once. This chain uses TRBV7-9 with TRBJ2-7; D is unresolved. The CDR3 is made up of 11 amino acids. V gave up 7 bases and J gave up 3 bases, with 7 bases separating them. Germline V gene sequence: CDR1 SEHNR, CDR2 FQNEAQ (reference sequence). As DNA, the CDR3 is TGTGCCAGCAAGGGCAGCTACGAGCAGTACTTC. It encodes CASKGSYEQYF. Based on the CDR3 plus reference TRBV7-9 and TRBJ2-7, the full variable domain is DTGVSQNPRHKITKRGQNVTFRCDPISEHNRLYWYRQTLGQGPEFLTYFQNEAQLEKSRLLSDRFSAERPKGSFSTLEIQRTEQGDSAMYLCASKGSYEQYFGPGTRLTVT.

This sequence joins TRBV13 and TRBJ2-5, with D perhaps TRBD2 (5 bases). Germline values: CDR1 PRHDT, CDR2 FYEKMQ (reference sequence). Deletions cut 5 bases from V and 4 bases from J, with 17 bases between. The CDR3 length is 15 residues. CDR3 sequence (DNA): TGTGCCAGCAGCACACTACTAGAAGGTTCAGAGACCCAGTACTTC. Translated: CASSTLLEGSETQYF. Combining the CDR3 with reference TRBV13 and TRBJ2-5 gives the whole variable domain AAGVIQSPRHLIKEKRETATLKCYPIPRHDTVYWYQQGPGQDPQFLISFYEKMQSDKGSIPDRFSAQQFSDYHSELNMSSLELGDSALYFCASSTLLEGSETQYFGPGTRLLVL.

The CDR3 DNA is TGTGCCAGCAGTTGGTGGACCCAGTACTTC. It yields the protein CASSWWTQYF. The chain couples TRBV6-5 to TRBJ2-5; D gene ambiguous. Germline V gives CDR1 MNHEY, CDR2 SVGAGI. V lost 4 bases and J 7 bases, leaving 4 bases between the germline ends. CDR3 length equals 10 residues.

V gene TRBV2 combines with J gene TRBJ1-4; tentatively, D is TRBD1 (6 bases). This CDR3 region has 17 residues. CDR1 is SNHLY and CDR2 is FYNNEI in the germline V gene. V was pared by 6 bases and J by 8 bases, with 25 bases between. CDR3 coding DNA: TGTGCCAGCAGGGACTACCCCTTGGGGGGGGCAAGGGAAAAACTGTTTTTT. Residues: CASRDYPLGGAREKLFF.

This clone showed up just a few times. This chain connects TRBV6-1 to TRBJ1-4; D possibly corresponds to TRBD1 (5 bases). CDR1 and CDR2 (germline): MNHNS, SASEGT. V lost 7 bases, J lost 7 bases, and 13 bases lay in between. The CDR3 loop spans 13 amino acids. CDR3: CASTGRVGEKLFF. The CDR3 bases are TGTGCCAGCACTGGCAGGGTTGGTGAAAAACTGTTTTTT.

The chain uses TRBV11-2 and TRBJ1-1; D is undetermined. The CDR3 consists of 11 residues. Germline V gives CDR1 SGHAT, CDR2 FQNNGV. V dropped 7 bases and J dropped 2 bases, with 5 bases sitting between them. The CDR3 is CASTANTEAFF. DNA for the CDR3: TGTGCCAGCACCGCTAACACTGAAGCTTTCTTT.

The chain is built from TRBV10-3 and TRBJ2-5; D possibly matches TRBD1 or TRBD2 (5 bases each). The CDR3 loop spans 13 amino acids. Looked up from germline, CDR1 is ENHRY and CDR2 is SYGVKD. The V and J ends lost 7 bases and 2 bases respectively, with 11 bases between them. This chain's CDR3 is CAIMRDRQETQYF. The CDR3 DNA sequence: TGTGCCATCATGAGGGACCGACAAGAGACCCAGTACTTC.

V is TRBV9 and J is TRBJ2-2; 7 positions match TRBD1. The CDR3 loop spans 15 amino acids. CDR1 and CDR2 from the germline V gene are SGDLS and YYNGEE. After removal of 4 bases from V and 6 bases from J, the junction contained 9 bases not matched to a gene. The CDR3 reads CASSPTGMGAGELFF. The CDR3 DNA reads as TGTGCCAGCAGCCCGACAGGGATGGGAGCCGGGGAGCTGTTTTTT.

This chain uses TRBV11-2 with TRBJ1-1, with unresolved D. Trimming took off 8 bases at V and 0 bases at J, with 4 bases between the two ends. Germline assignment: CDR1 SGHAT and CDR2 FQNNGV. The CDR3 has 11 amino acids. The DNA of the CDR3 is TGTGCCAGCCGGGTGAACACTGAAGCTTTCTTT. This codes for CASRVNTEAFF.

This rearrangement joins TRBV5-6 to TRBJ2-7; 14 nucleotides match TRBD2. Germline CDR1 SGHDT, CDR2 YYEEEE. J lost 0 bases, V lost 0 bases, and 8 bases had no gene match. This CDR3 is 19 amino acids long. CDR3 nucleotides: TGTGCCAGCAGCTTGGAGGGGGGACTAGCGGGAGAACGCTCCTACGAGCAGTACTTC. It is translated as CASSLEGGLAGERSYEQYF.

The genes are TRBV9 and TRBJ1-2, with a possible D match to TRBD1 (6 bases). The ends were cut back, 0 bases at V and 4 bases at J, with 19 bases in the middle. The germline V gene has CDR1 SGDLS and CDR2 YYNGEE. The CDR3 is 17 amino acids. This CDR3 is CASSVASRQGPLYGYTF. DNA of the CDR3: TGTGCCAGCAGCGTAGCTTCTCGTCAGGGGCCACTCTATGGCTACACCTTC.